This entry features one T cell receptor (beta chain) sequence. Trimming left V 0 bases short and J 4 bases short, with 7 bases between. This CDR3 is built from 13 residues. Germline V gene data show CDR1 as GTSNPN and CDR2 as SVGIG (reference sequence). This specimen belongs to a study of T cells after yellow fever vaccination. At the level of the study: SMART-Seq v4 Ultra Low Input served to prepare low-cell-number fractions.

TCRdb independently ran MiXCR on the 5' RACE reads; one entry per CDR3 protein. This table has about 340,000 distinct CDR3 sequences, 8.7% appearing once. The specimen was PBMCs, collected on the day of the first yellow fever vaccination. This sequence originates from a young man who received the YFV17D yellow fever vaccine. The gene calls are TRBV30 and TRBJ2-4; the D gene is possibly TRBD2 (5 bases). CDR3 sequence: CAWSVLGKNIQYF. The CDR3 region has the DNA TGTGCCTGGAGTGTACTAGGGAAAAACATTCAGTACTTC.